The rows below give T cell receptor beta chains drawn from one sample of a study of blood T cells in healthy people across ages. MiXCR, run by TCRdb on the 5' RACE reads, gives a single entry per CDR3 protein. The top ten clones hold approximately 2.1% of a sample with roughly 1,800,000 distinct CDR3 sequences, roughly 50% of them seen once. The specimen was blood. The receptors derive from a woman in her thirties or forties in good health. The CDR3 runs from the conserved cysteine through the conserved F or W. A D gene is named only where the DNA matches it firmly. Clone size is shown for a subset of rows, as once, few, many or a class of expanded clone.

j_call | clone_size | d_call | v_call | cdr3_nt | cdr3_aa
TRBJ2-5 | few | . | TRBV11-2 | TGTGCCAGCAGCTTAGAGGCGGCTAGATTCCCCCAGTACTTC | CASSLEAARFPQYF
TRBJ2-4 | few | TRBD2 | TRBV20-1 | TGCAGTGCGAGATGGGGGGGGGATGTCATTCAGTACTTC | CSARWGGDVIQYF
TRBJ1-6 | once | . | TRBV7-2 | TGTGCCAGCAGCTCCCAGGGGAGCTTAAATTCACCCCTCCACTTT | CASSSQGSLNSPLHF
TRBJ2-7 | . | TRBD1 | TRBV25-1 | TGTGCCAGCAGTGAATATTCCGACAGGGGGTACGAGCAGTACTTC | CASSEYSDRGYEQYF
TRBJ1-3 | . | TRBD1 | TRBV2 | TGTGCCAGCCGCGGGACAGGGACTGGAAACACCATATATTTT | CASRGTGTGNTIYF
TRBJ2-7 | . | . | TRBV5-1 | TGCGCCAGCAGCATAAACCCGGCCGAAGACGAGCAGTACTTC | CASSINPAEDEQYF
TRBJ1-2 | . | . | TRBV7-8 | TGTGCCAGCAGCTTGGGGACAAGGGAGAACTATGGCTACACCTTC | CASSLGTRENYGYTF
TRBJ2-6 | . | . | TRBV28 | TGTGCCAGCAGTCCAGGGACCGCTGTTGGGGCCAACGTCCTGACTTTC | CASSPGTAVGANVLTF
TRBJ2-1 | . | . | TRBV7-2 | TGTGCCAGCAGCTCAAGGGGACTTACGAGCTCCTACAATGAGCAGTTCTTC | CASSSRGLTSSYNEQFF
TRBJ2-4 | . | . | TRBV12-3/TRBV12-4 | TGTGCCGGCAGTTTAGAGGGTCAGGGCAGTGGAATACAGTACTTC | CAGSLEGQGSGIQYF
TRBJ1-2 | . | . | TRBV28 | TGTGCCAGCAGTTTAGTCGGTGGGCAGGGGAATGGCTACACCTTC | CASSLVGGQGNGYTF
TRBJ2-5 | few | TRBD2 | TRBV20-1 | TGCAGTGCTAGTGGGTGGGGACTAGCGGGGGGAGGGCAAGAGACCCAGTACTTC | CSASGWGLAGGGQETQYF
TRBJ2-1 | . | TRBD2 | TRBV28 | TGTGCCAGCAGTTCACTACTAGCGGGGCAAGAGACCCAGTTCTTC | CASSSLLAGQETQFF
TRBJ1-5 | . | . | TRBV6-2/TRBV6-3 | TGTGCCAGCGGATTCAATCAGCCCCAGCATTTT | CASGFNQPQHF
TRBJ2-7 | many | TRBD1 | TRBV29-1 | TGCAGCGTTCCAATCGGGACAGGGACGTACGAGCAGTACTTC | CSVPIGTGTYEQYF
TRBJ1-2 | . | . | TRBV28 | TGTGCCAGCAGTTTCGTTGCGGCCAGAAAGGTCTACTACACCTTC | CASSFVAARKVYYTF
TRBJ2-7 | . | . | TRBV6-5 | TGTGCCAGCAGTTACTCGACGCCAGGCGACTACGAGCAGTACTTC | CASSYSTPGDYEQYF
TRBJ2-1 | . | TRBD2 | TRBV11-2 | TGTGCCAGCAGCTTAGTGGCGGGGGGAGGTAGTGAGCAGTTCTTC | CASSLVAGGGSEQFF
TRBJ2-7 | few | . | TRBV27 | TGTGCCAGCGGACCGATCTTCTACGAGCAGTACTTC | CASGPIFYEQYF
TRBJ1-6 | few | . | TRBV29-1 | TGCAGCGTTAAGACAGGCTCGAGAAATTCACCCCTCCACTTT | CSVKTGSRNSPLHF
TRBJ1-5 | few | . | TRBV20-1 | TGCAGTGCTAGAGCCTTCGGGCAGCCCCAGCATTTT | CSARAFGQPQHF
TRBJ2-3 | . | . | TRBV6-4 | TGTGCCAGCAGTGACCGGGCCCGGGCAGATACGCAGTATTTT | CASSDRARADTQYF
TRBJ2-7 | . | TRBD2 | TRBV7-2 | TGTGCCAGCAGCGTTAGCGGGGGGATCGAGCAGTACTTC | CASSVSGGIEQYF
TRBJ2-5 | few | TRBD1 | TRBV6-6 | TGTGCCAGCAGTTACTTATTCCGTGACAGGGGAAAAGAGACCCAGTACTTC | CASSYLFRDRGKETQYF
TRBJ2-7 | few | . | TRBV5-1 | TGCGCCAGCAGCCAGGCGTCCAGGAAGCAGTACTTC | CASSQASRKQYF